This TCR beta chain emerged from a study of cytomegalovirus exposure and HLA in healthy donors. The sample holds one count of this clone. Its antigen remains unidentified. PCR amplification relied on 60 Vbeta primers (plus 13 Jbeta primers). Sequencing used immunoSEQ multiplex PCR; TCRdb keeps in-frame clones, though not all of them. The sample yields approximately 130,000 clones, about 74% seen once. Overall study findings and caveats: V- and J-gene trimming of TCR beta was linked (in a later analysis) to a missense DCLRE1C variant. Rare TCR sequences dominated, though some public TCRs recurred in many donors. Prior analysis indicated that the majority of TCR beta V segments exhibited productivity approximately 87% or approximately 30% of the time.

V was trimmed by 0 bases and J by 4 bases, leaving 9 bases between them. The CDR3 loop spans 14 amino acids. Germline CDR1 is MNHNY and CDR2 is SVGAGI (reference sequence). The sequenced sample was PBMCs. The chain employs TRBV6-6 and TRBJ1-2, with D unresolved. The source is a man aged 25 to 40 in good health and CMV-seronegative. The CDR3: CASSYSVLSYGYTF. CDR3 nucleotides: TGTGCCAGCAGTTACTCGGTCCTAAGCTATGGCTACACCTTC.